This T cell receptor (beta chain) was observed in a study of cytomegalovirus exposure and HLA in healthy donors. Study conclusions and caveats: The study listed 164 cytomegalovirus-associated TCR beta chains. By HLA locus, TCR association rates varied in a later analysis, with DRB1 showing the most and HLA-C the fewest. In a later analysis, productive TCRs from donors in an Asian-associated ancestry cluster reportedly carried fewer N-insertions than the cohort mean.

A multiplex PCR was run with 60 Vbeta primers and 13 Jbeta primers. Per the study methods: Later, 65 million to 85 million unique TCR beta chains were counted in an analysis, and about 10 million of them were shared. Assay: immunoSEQ multiplex PCR; the TCRdb copy retains only in-frame clones and omits some. That table gives V, J and clone size, and the DNA gave D and trimming. The repertoire shows over 75,000 clones; the top ten hold approximately 0.58%. Regarding this clone: Its antigen is not identified.

The sequenced sample was PBMCs. The TCR comes from a man aged 50 to 59 in good health and CMV-seronegative.

The CDR3 bases are TGTGCCAGCAGCTTCCTAGCGGGGGGCACAGATACGCAGTATTTT. Its protein is CASSFLAGGTDTQYF. The V call is TRBV14, the J call TRBJ2-3, with TRBD2 matching over 10 bases. The CDR3 totals 15 residues. V was pared by 5 bases and J by 1 base, with 3 bases of the junction left unmatched. Germline V gene data show CDR1 as SGHDN and CDR2 as FVKESK.